The 23 T cell receptor beta chains presented below share a single source sample, sequenced in a study of CD8 T cells in Susac syndrome. Reverse transcription of roughly 0.5 to 1 ug RNA used random hexamers. Each CDR3 protein gets one entry after TCRdb re-called the immunoSEQ multiplex PCR reads with MiXCR. The sample lists some 68,000 distinct CDR3 sequences, 93% occurring once. Sequenced sample: CD4+ T cells from PBMCs. The source of these receptors is a human donor with Susac syndrome.

This clonotype was recorded only once. The chain has TRBV6-5 and TRBJ1-4, with no clear D. Trimming pared 5 bases from V and 7 bases from J, leaving 11 bases between. CDR1 MNHEY and CDR2 SVGAGI come from the germline V gene. CDR3 length: 13 amino acids. CDR3 sequence reads: CASSLRRGEKLFF. CDR3 nucleotides: TGTGCCAGCAGTCTTCGACGGGGTGAAAAACTGTTTTTT.

The chain combines TRBV7-2 with TRBJ1-1, with D possibly being TRBD1 (5 bases). Germline lookup yields CDR1 SGHTA and CDR2 FQGNSA. CDR3 length: 16 amino acids. The V and J ends lost 5 bases and 5 bases respectively, with 21 bases between them. CDR3 loop: CASSPEGYSLETEAFF. For the CDR3, the DNA is TGTGCCAGCAGCCCAGAGGGGTACAGCCTGGAAACTGAAGCTTTCTTT.

The chain couples TRBV6-2 or TRBV6-3 to TRBJ1-2; D is possibly TRBD1 (5 bases). The length of the CDR3 is 15 residues. Trimming took 8 bases from V and 0 from J, leaving 16 bases between them. CDR1 and CDR2 from the germline V gene are MNHEY and SVGEGT. CDR3 in amino acids: CASLSRGSANYGYTF. Here the CDR3 DNA reads TGTGCCAGCTTATCCCGGGGCTCCGCTAACTATGGCTACACCTTC.

The genes are TRBV20-1 and TRBJ1-5; a possible D gene is TRBD1 (6 bases). The V and J ends lost 4 bases and 5 bases respectively, with 15 bases between them. The CDR3 runs to 14 residues. Germline V gives CDR1 DFQATT, CDR2 SNEGSKA (reference sequence). This CDR3 reads CSATPWGQDQPQHF. In DNA form, the CDR3 reads TGCAGTGCTACCCCTTGGGGACAAGATCAGCCCCAGCATTTT.

The chain uses TRBV4-1 and TRBJ2-7; D remains ambiguous. Trimming left V 3 bases short and J 2 bases short, with 8 bases between. The CDR3 has 13 amino acids. Germline V CDR1 and CDR2: MGHRA, YSYEKL. The CDR3 coding sequence is TGCGCCAGCAGCCACCGGCCTCCCTACGAGCAGTACTTC. Translation: CASSHRPPYEQYF.

V usage is TRBV6-6 and J usage is TRBJ2-6, with D perhaps matching TRBD2 (6 bases). V lost 5 bases, J lost 4 bases, and 12 bases lay in between. From germline, CDR1 is MNHNY and CDR2 SVGAGI (reference sequence). CDR3 length: 15 residues. The DNA of the CDR3 is TGTGCCAGCAGTACCGGGGGAACCGGGGCCAACGTCCTGACTTTC. Amino acids: CASSTGGTGANVLTF.

The chain uses TRBV7-2 and TRBJ2-2; D gene unclear. Germline V gene lookup returns CDR1 SGHTA and CDR2 FQGNSA. There are 15 residues in the CDR3. The V end was cut by 1 base, the J end by 3 bases, with 9 bases between. CDR3 residues: CASSLVGFDTGELFF. CDR3 sequence (DNA): TGTGCCAGCAGCTTAGTGGGCTTCGACACCGGGGAGCTGTTTTTT.

The chain couples TRBV4-3 to TRBJ2-3; D not resolved. The CDR3 spans 16 residues. V was trimmed by 4 bases and J by 1 base, leaving 15 bases between them. The germline CDR1 and CDR2 sequences are LGHNA and YSLEER. The CDR3 region is CASSLKLVGRTDTQYF. The CDR3 DNA reads TGCGCCAGCAGCCTGAAGCTCGTAGGACGCACAGATACGCAGTATTTT.

The J gene is TRBJ1-2, the V gene TRBV4-2, with 7 bases identical to TRBD1. The CDR3 spans 14 residues. CDR1 is LGHNA, CDR2 YNFKEQ, per germline. V was clipped by 1 base and J by 8 bases; unmatched bases: 7. CDR3: CASSQVDRDEGYTF. In DNA form, the CDR3 reads TGTGCCAGCAGCCAAGTCGACAGGGACGAGGGCTACACCTTC.

This chain joins TRBV5-1 and TRBJ2-3; D perhaps matches TRBD2 (6 bases). This CDR3 comprises 16 residues. Germline-derived CDR1 and CDR2 are SGHRS and YFSETQ. Trimming removed 0 bases at V and 0 bases at J, with 11 bases between. The CDR3 here is CASSLVAGFSTDTQYF. In DNA form, the CDR3 reads TGCGCCAGCAGCTTGGTCGCGGGGTTTAGCACAGATACGCAGTATTTT.

The chain recombines TRBV12-3 or TRBV12-4 with TRBJ2-7; D remains ambiguous. The CDR3 loop spans 15 amino acids. The V gene lost 3 bases and the J gene lost 0 bases, with 12 bases spanning the gap. DNA for the CDR3: TGTGCCAGCAGTTTCGGACCGATAAACTCCTACGAGCAGTACTTC. Its translation is CASSFGPINSYEQYF.

The V gene is TRBV6-2 or TRBV6-3, the J gene TRBJ2-7, with 7 bases that match TRBD1. This CDR3 region has 14 residues. V shed 9 bases, J shed 2 bases, and the junction held 10 bases outside the gene matches. The V gene's germline CDR1 is MNHEY and CDR2 SVGEGT. Here the CDR3 DNA reads TGTGCCAGTCAAAAAGGGGACAGAACCTACGAGCAGTACTTC. Protein product: CASQKGDRTYEQYF.

This sequence joins TRBV5-4 and TRBJ1-6; perhaps TRBD1 as D (5 bases). The CDR3 totals 15 residues. The V and J ends lost 0 bases and 7 bases respectively, with 11 bases between them. Per germline, CDR1 SGHNT and CDR2 YYREEE (reference sequence). The CDR3 sequence: CASSLEVGTNSPLHF. CDR3 in DNA: TGTGCCAGCAGCTTGGAAGTAGGGACGAATTCACCCCTCCACTTT.

The chain recombines TRBV6-5 with TRBJ1-1; no clear D gene. CDR1 is MNHEY and CDR2 is SVGAGI in the germline V gene. The CDR3 extends over 15 amino acids. Trimming removed 2 bases at V and 1 base at J, with 11 bases between. Here the CDR3 reads CASSYTRTWNTEAFF. In DNA, the CDR3 is TGTGCCAGCAGTTACACCCGGACCTGGAACACTGAAGCTTTCTTT.

The rearrangement uses TRBV30 and TRBJ1-5; D gene unclear. Germline V gene data show CDR1 as GTSNPN and CDR2 as SVGIG (reference sequence). CDR3 size: 13 residues. With 2 bases removed from V and 5 bases from J, the gap between germline ends came to 10 bases. In nucleotides, the CDR3 is TGTGCCTGGAGTAACCGTCGCCATCAGCCCCAGCATTTT. This codes for CAWSNRRHQPQHF.

The chain is built from TRBV4-2 and TRBJ2-2, with 7 bases that match TRBD1. This CDR3 comprises 18 residues. Germline CDR1 LGHNA, CDR2 YNFKEQ. Trimming took 0 bases from V and 6 from J; bases not matched to a gene: 13. This CDR3 is CASSQDSRTRRGSGELFF. The CDR3 region has the DNA TGTGCCAGCAGCCAAGATAGTAGGACCCGCAGGGGGTCCGGGGAGCTGTTTTTT.

This chain joins TRBV12-3 or TRBV12-4 and TRBJ2-6; weak D call: TRBD1 (6 bases). Trimming removed 6 bases at V and 0 bases at J, with 12 bases between. This CDR3 region has 16 residues. The CDR3 nucleotides are TGTGCCAGCAGGGCCCAAGGGGGCTCTGGGGCCAACGTCCTGACTTTC. Residues: CASRAQGGSGANVLTF.

This sequence joins TRBV5-1 and TRBJ2-7; D might be TRBD1 or TRBD2, each matching 5 bases. Germline assignment: CDR1 SGHRS and CDR2 YFSETQ. The CDR3 extends over 13 amino acids. The ends were cut back, 1 base at V and 7 bases at J, with 12 bases in the middle. The CDR3 sequence is CASSLSGAMEQYF. The CDR3 nucleotides read TGCGCCAGCAGCTTGTCCGGGGCAATGGAGCAGTACTTC.

J is TRBJ2-7 and V is TRBV19; 9 positions agree with TRBD1. CDR3 length equals 15 residues. The V segment lost 2 bases and the J segment 6 bases; nucleotides outside the gene matches: 8. Germline lookup yields CDR1 LNHDA and CDR2 SQIVND (reference sequence). The CDR3, as DNA: TGTGCCAGTAGTATACACCGCGACAGGGGGTCCGAGCAGTACTTC. Amino acid sequence: CASSIHRDRGSEQYF.

The genes are TRBV5-5 and TRBJ2-3; D gene ambiguous. Trimming left V 4 bases short and J 1 base short, with 4 bases between. The CDR3 runs 12 residues. Looked up from germline, CDR1 is SGHKS and CDR2 is YYEKEE (reference sequence). This CDR3 is CASSQRTDTQYF. The CDR3 region has the DNA TGTGCCAGCAGCCAGCGCACAGATACGCAGTATTTT.

This chain joins TRBV29-1 and TRBJ2-7; D not certain. The ends were cut back, 3 bases at V and 3 bases at J, with 12 bases in the middle. The CDR3 runs 13 residues. Germline CDR1 SQVTM, CDR2 ANQGSEA. CDR3 region: CSVERLGLYEQYF. The CDR3 DNA follows: TGCAGCGTTGAGCGCTTAGGCCTCTACGAGCAGTACTTC.

V is TRBV7-6 and J is TRBJ1-6, with D perhaps matching TRBD1 (6 bases). This CDR3 region has 13 residues. Germline CDR1 is SGHVS and CDR2 is FNYEAQ. The ends were cut back, 3 bases at V and 8 bases at J, with 8 bases in the middle. CDR3 bases: TGTGCCAGCAGCTTTCGGACAGATTCACCCCTCCACTTT. Residues: CASSFRTDSPLHF. The full variable domain, completed using reference TRBV7-6 and TRBJ1-6, is GAGVSQSPRYKVTKRGQDVALRCDPISGHVSLYWYRQALGQGPEFLTYFNYEAQQDKSGLPNDRFSAERPEGSISTLTIQRTEQRDSAMYRCASSFRTDSPLHFGNGTRLTVT.

The chain recombines TRBV5-1 with TRBJ2-5, with D perhaps TRBD2 (7 bases). CDR1 and CDR2 from the germline V gene are SGHRS and YFSETQ. This CDR3 is built from 16 residues. V lost 6 bases to trimming and J lost 5 bases, with 23 bases between them. Written as DNA, the CDR3 is TGCGCCAGCACTCCGCTTCAGGGGAGGGGAGTGGAGACCCAGTACTTC. As protein: CASTPLQGRGVETQYF.